This T cell receptor (beta chain) was sequenced during a study of shared clonotypes between healthy human individuals. The CDR3 totals 14 residues. The V gene's germline CDR1 is SGHKS and CDR2 YYEKEE (reference sequence). V lost 4 bases and J 0 bases, leaving 10 bases between the germline ends. The protocol was immunoSEQ multiplex PCR, while the TCRdb copy is restricted to in-frame clones and leaves out a portion. The table lists some 530,000 clones, around 80% of them singletons. The sequenced sample was PBMCs. The genes are TRBV5-5 and TRBJ2-5, with a tentative D call TRBD2 (6 bases). This sequence originates from a woman aged 40 to 55 in good health. Some clones in this sample may be carry-over from other donors' samples. The CDR3: CASSGRDYQETQYF. The CDR3 DNA reads as TGTGCCAGCAGCGGACGGGACTACCAAGAGACCCAGTACTTC. The full variable domain, its missing parts supplied by reference TRBV5-5 and TRBJ2-5, is DAGVTQSPTHLIKTRGQQVTLRCSPISGHKSVSWYQQVLGQGPQFIFQYYEKEERGRGNFPDRFSARQFPNYSSELNVNALLLGDSALYLCASSGRDYQETQYFGPGTRLLVL.